The clone carrying this T cell receptor beta chain was detected many times. Its antigen is not identified. These data are taken from a study of T cells in Graves' hyperthyroidism and ophthalmopathy. Study in general: Prior to any treatment, at the point of initial diagnosis, peripheral blood was collected. General study results and limits: In validation, the model predicted ophthalmopathy. These predictions came a median roughly 6 months before onset.

Germline V CDR1 and CDR2: KGHSH, LQKENI. With 2 bases clipped from V and 5 bases from J, the junction kept 3 bases outside the gene matches. The length of the CDR3 is 14 residues. TCR beta CDR3 region amplification was performed from RNA transcripts. The HTBI primer set served for first-round RT-PCR of the TCR CDR3. Via MiXCR, TCRdb re-called the multiplex PCR reads, giving one row per CDR3 protein. The table shows some 580,000 distinct CDR3 sequences, with 16% occurring only once. Under 3 months was the duration of disease in ophthalmopathy patients, who also had a Clinical Activity Score of at least 3 and a NOSPECS grade of at least 4. Diagnoses used clinical symptoms, serum thyroxine and TRAb, thyroid ultrasound and orbital computed tomography.

The TCR originated in a woman between 35 and 50 years old with Graves' ophthalmopathy. V is TRBV18 and J is TRBJ1-1; 9 positions match TRBD1. The sequenced sample was blood. The CDR3 nucleotides read TGTGCCAGCTCACCAGGGACAGGGAGGACTGAAGCTTTCTTT. Translation: CASSPGTGRTEAFF.